This entry lists 29 T cell receptor beta chains sequenced from one sample in a study of shared clonotypes between healthy human individuals. Measured with immunoSEQ multiplex PCR; TCRdb has only the in-frame clones, and not every one. The profile shows 800,000 to 1,200,000 clones, about 84% of them singletons. The sample comprised memory CD4+ T cells from PBMCs. Sample subset: CD45RA-negative fraction. These receptors originate from a man aged 18 to 35 in good health. Some clones in this sample may be carry-over from other donors' samples.

The chain uses TRBV5-1 and TRBJ2-3; perhaps TRBD2 as D (6 bases). Trimming stripped 3 bases from V and 3 bases from J, with 11 bases between. Germline V lookup: CDR1 SGHRS, CDR2 YFSETQ. This CDR3 comprises 14 residues. The CDR3 loop reads CASSSVAGTDTQYF. CDR3 sequence (DNA): TGCGCCAGCAGCTCGGTCGCGGGGACAGATACGCAGTATTTT.

This clone has only a few counts. V and J are TRBV14 and TRBJ2-1; 9 nucleotides agree with TRBD1. The CDR3 is made up of 15 amino acids. The V segment lost 5 bases and the J segment 4 bases; nucleotides outside the gene matches: 6. Germline V CDR1 and CDR2: SGHDN, FVKESK. The CDR3 reads CASSTRDREYNEQFF. CDR3 coding DNA: TGTGCCAGCAGCACCCGGGACAGGGAGTACAATGAGCAGTTCTTC.

The chain carries TRBV2 and TRBJ2-5; 7 bases line up with TRBD1. Germline CDR1 is SNHLY and CDR2 is FYNNEI. Trimming removed 8 bases from V and 2 bases from J; junction bases left unmatched: 8. CDR3 length: 14 residues. For the CDR3, the DNA is TGTGCCAGCTTCCCAAGGGGGCAGCAAGAGACCCAGTACTTC. This translates into CASFPRGQQETQYF.

The table lists this clone with a few counts. The chain employs TRBV28 and TRBJ1-2; D possibly corresponds to TRBD1 (5 bases). Trimming left V 3 bases short and J 2 bases short, with 19 bases between. The CDR3 loop spans 17 amino acids. CDR1 and CDR2 from the germline V gene are MDHEN and SYDVKM. CDR3 residues: CASSFGGLSPSNYGYTF. The DNA for the CDR3 is TGTGCCAGCAGTTTTGGGGGACTCTCCCCCAGCAACTATGGCTACACCTTC.

The chain links TRBV28 to TRBJ1-3; no firm D call. The CDR3 sequence is 14 residues long. Germline V gene data show CDR1 as MDHEN and CDR2 as SYDVKM. V lost 6 bases to trimming and J lost 0 bases, with 9 bases between them. CDR3 loop: CASRARSSGNTIYF. As DNA, the CDR3 is TGTGCCAGCAGAGCAAGGTCCTCTGGAAACACCATATATTTT.

The chain carries TRBV30 and TRBJ2-3; 9 bases map to TRBD1. The CDR3 is 15 residues long. V shed 4 bases, J shed 0 bases, and the junction held 5 bases outside the gene matches. Looked up from germline, CDR1 is GTSNPN and CDR2 is SVGIG (reference sequence). The CDR3 reads CAWTGTGTSTDTQYF. CDR3 DNA: TGTGCCTGGACAGGGACAGGGACTAGCACAGATACGCAGTATTTT.

This clone was picked up one time. The V call is TRBV7-2, the J call TRBJ1-4, with 8 bases lining up with TRBD1. This CDR3 has 13 amino acids. V was clipped by 8 bases and J by 7 bases; unmatched bases: 6. Germline V CDR1 and CDR2: SGHTA, FQGNSA. The CDR3 sequence: CASRTGISEKLFF. The CDR3 nucleotides are TGTGCCAGCCGGACAGGGATTAGTGAAAAACTGTTTTTT.

The chain uses TRBV5-5 and TRBJ1-1, with 7 bases fitting TRBD1. V lost 2 bases to trimming and J lost 8 bases; unmatched junction nucleotides: 12. The germline CDR1 and CDR2 sequences are SGHKS and YYEKEE (reference sequence). The CDR3 covers 15 residues. Here the CDR3 reads CASSFRTGQRIEAFF. Here the CDR3 DNA reads TGTGCCAGCAGCTTTCGGACAGGCCAACGCATCGAAGCTTTCTTT.

This clone showed up just a few times. The chain employs TRBV5-5 and TRBJ1-1, with D perhaps matching TRBD1 (5 bases). This CDR3 contains 14 residues. Trimming removed 3 bases at V and 5 bases at J, with 14 bases between. The V gene's germline CDR1 is SGHKS and CDR2 YYEKEE (reference sequence). The DNA for the CDR3 is TGTGCCAGCAGCTGGGCTGGGGCTGGGACTGAAGCTTTCTTT. Encoded protein: CASSWAGAGTEAFF. Drawing the rest from reference TRBV5-5 and TRBJ1-1, the complete variable domain is DAGVTQSPTHLIKTRGQQVTLRCSPISGHKSVSWYQQVLGQGPQFIFQYYEKEERGRGNFPDRFSARQFPNYSSELNVNALLLGDSALYLCASSWAGAGTEAFFGQGTRLTVV.

The chain carries TRBV19 and TRBJ1-1; TRBD1 agrees at 7 bases. Germline V CDR1 and CDR2: LNHDA, SQIVND (reference sequence). The trim removed 6 bases at V and 6 bases at J, leaving 19 bases unmatched. CDR3 length: 17 amino acids. The CDR3 here is CASSPRGGASYRAEAFF. CDR3 nucleotides: TGTGCCAGTAGCCCGAGAGGGGGCGCTTCTTATCGGGCTGAAGCTTTCTTT.

This clone came up many times. This sequence joins TRBV7-2 and TRBJ1-2; D is possibly TRBD1 (6 bases). There are 13 residues in the CDR3. V lost 5 bases and J lost 8, with 15 bases in between. Germline lookup yields CDR1 SGHTA and CDR2 FQGNSA. CDR3 in amino acids: CASSPGTIWGYTF. CDR3 coding DNA: TGTGCCAGCAGCCCCGGGACAATTTGGGGCTACACCTTC.

J is TRBJ2-5 and V is TRBV5-1; 7 nucleotides match TRBD2. Germline CDR1 is SGHRS and CDR2 is YFSETQ. This CDR3 comprises 15 residues. With 1 base clipped from V and 2 bases from J, the junction kept 5 bases outside the gene matches. The chain's CDR3 is CASSLTGTTQETQYF. DNA of the CDR3: TGCGCCAGCAGCTTGACCGGGACTACTCAAGAGACCCAGTACTTC.

The chain is built from TRBV9 and TRBJ1-1, with TRBD1 as a possible D gene (5 bases). The CDR3 spans 15 residues. CDR1 SGDLS and CDR2 YYNGEE come from the germline V gene. V was clipped by 0 bases and J by 6 bases, with 15 bases between them. This CDR3 is CASSVAPGGRSEAFF. DNA for the CDR3: TGTGCCAGCAGCGTAGCCCCGGGGGGTAGGTCTGAAGCTTTCTTT. Based on the CDR3 plus reference TRBV9 and TRBJ1-1, the full variable domain is DSGVTQTPKHLITATGQRVTLRCSPRSGDLSVYWYQQSLDQGLQFLIQYYNGEERAKGNILERFSAQQFPDLHSELNLSSLELGDSALYFCASSVAPGGRSEAFFGQGTRLTVV.

As concerns this clone: The sample has other DNA sequences that encode this CDR3 too. The V call is TRBV5-4, the J call TRBJ2-5; TRBD1 matches at 9 bases. V lost 4 bases, J lost 1 base, and 2 bases stayed unmatched. This CDR3 is built from 14 residues. Per the germline V gene, CDR1 is SGHNT and CDR2 is YYREEE (reference sequence). The CDR3 here is CASSPTGGQETQYF. The CDR3 DNA is TGTGCCAGCAGCCCGACAGGGGGCCAAGAGACCCAGTACTTC. Filled out from reference TRBV5-4 and TRBJ2-5, the complete variable domain reads ETGVTQSPTHLIKTRGQQVTLRCSSQSGHNTVSWYQQALGQGPQFIFQYYREEENGRGNFPPRFSGLQFPNYSSELNVNALELDDSALYLCASSPTGGQETQYFGPGTRLLVL.

The CDR3 DNA reads TGTGCCAGCAGAAATCTTGGACAGGGAAACTATGGCTACACCTTC. This sequence encodes CASRNLGQGNYGYTF. This sequence joins TRBV6-6 and TRBJ1-2, with 8 bases lining up with TRBD1. With V trimmed by 6 bases and J by 2 bases, 8 bases remained unmatched. This CDR3 has 15 residues. CDR1 is MNHNY and CDR2 is SVGAGI in the germline V gene (reference sequence).

The chain carries TRBV7-8 and TRBJ2-5, with D tentatively TRBD2 (5 bases). Germline CDR1 is SGHVS and CDR2 is FQNEAQ. Trimming left V 1 base short and J 9 bases short, with 12 bases between. The CDR3 extends over 13 amino acids. The CDR3 reads CASSLVTPGAQYF. The CDR3 coding sequence is TGTGCCAGCAGCTTAGTAACCCCCGGGGCCCAGTACTTC. Supplemented by reference TRBV7-8 and TRBJ2-5, the full variable domain reads GAGVSQSPRYKVAKRGQDVALRCDPISGHVSLFWYQQALGQGPEFLTYFQNEAQLDKSGLPSDRFFAERPEGSVSTLKIQRTQQEDSAVYLCASSLVTPGAQYFGPGTRLLVL.

This clone was seen a few times. The chain joins TRBV4-1 to TRBJ1-4; D call uncertain. The germline V gene has CDR1 MGHRA and CDR2 YSYEKL. The CDR3 has 16 amino acids. The V gene lost 0 bases and the J gene lost 4 bases, with 12 bases spanning the gap. The CDR3 DNA follows: TGCGCCAGCAGCCAAGATGCCAGGCTGGGTAATGAAAAACTGTTTTTT. As protein: CASSQDARLGNEKLFF.

V is TRBV19 and J is TRBJ1-5, with D possibly being TRBD1 (5 bases). The CDR3 runs to 15 residues. The germline V gene has CDR1 LNHDA and CDR2 SQIVND (reference sequence). The V end was cut by 1 base, the J end by 3 bases, with 10 bases between. The CDR3 is CASSIGGRYNQPQHF. The CDR3 DNA follows: TGTGCCAGTAGTATAGGGGGCCGTTACAATCAGCCCCAGCATTTT.

The chain recombines TRBV5-1 with TRBJ2-1; 10 bases align to TRBD2. The trim removed 5 bases at V and 4 bases at J, leaving 3 bases unmatched. Germline loops: CDR1 SGHRS, CDR2 YFSETQ. The CDR3 is made up of 14 amino acids. CDR3 DNA: TGCGCCAGCAGTTGGACTAGCGGTTACAATGAGCAGTTCTTC. This translates into CASSWTSGYNEQFF.

V usage is TRBV27 and J usage is TRBJ1-3, with D uncertain. V lost 2 bases to trimming and J lost 4 bases, with 6 bases between them. The CDR3 loop spans 13 amino acids. The germline V gene encodes CDR1 MNHEY and CDR2 SMNVEV (reference sequence). The CDR3 sequence: CASSLGRGNTIYF. The CDR3 nucleotides read TGTGCCAGCAGTTTAGGCCGAGGAAACACCATATATTTT.

This chain uses TRBV4-1 with TRBJ1-3; no definite D call. In germline, CDR1 is MGHRA, CDR2 YSYEKL. The CDR3 has 16 residues. Trimming shortened V by 4 bases and J by 0 bases, and 13 bases separated the two germline ends. The CDR3 sequence is CASSPYIEGSGNTIYF. CDR3 DNA sequence: TGCGCCAGCAGCCCCTACATTGAGGGCTCTGGAAACACCATATATTTT.

The chain combines TRBV28 with TRBJ2-1; D is uncertain. The CDR3 spans 11 residues. Trimming took 10 bases from V and 0 from J, leaving 4 bases between them. Per the germline V gene, CDR1 is MDHEN and CDR2 is SYDVKM. This CDR3 is CATSSYNEQFF. CDR3 nucleotides: TGTGCCACCAGCTCCTACAATGAGCAGTTCTTC.

The chain couples TRBV29-1 to TRBJ2-7; 8 positions agree with TRBD2. The length of the CDR3 is 15 residues. The germline V gene encodes CDR1 SQVTM and CDR2 ANQGSEA. Germline trimming cut 4 bases from V and 3 bases from J; bases unmatched to any gene: 11. DNA for the CDR3: TGCAGCGTTGGAAAACCGGGACTAGGAGTCTACGAGCAGTACTTC. Translating gives CSVGKPGLGVYEQYF.

The chain couples TRBV11-3 to TRBJ2-3; 8 bases fit TRBD2. The ends lost 1 base at V and 6 bases at J; junction bases unmatched: 9. Germline V CDR1 and CDR2: SGHNT, YENEEA. The CDR3 covers 16 residues. CDR3 in DNA: TGTGCCAGCAGCTTAGGAACGGGAGGGCCGTGGGATACGCAGTATTTT. It codes for CASSLGTGGPWDTQYF.

The chain recombines TRBV28 with TRBJ1-6; no reliable D call. The CDR3 spans 12 residues. Germline CDR1 is MDHEN and CDR2 is SYDVKM. V was clipped by 3 bases and J by 10 bases, with 7 bases between them. CDR3 in DNA: TGTGCCAGCAGTTTGAGGGTCTCACCCCTCCACTTT. Amino acids: CASSLRVSPLHF.

The chain has TRBV2 and TRBJ2-7; the D is unclear. CDR3 length: 12 amino acids. Germline V CDR1 and CDR2: SNHLY, FYNNEI. Deletions cut 9 bases from V and 0 bases from J, with 9 bases between. The CDR3 region has the DNA TGTGCCAGTAAGACGGACTCCTACGAGCAGTACTTC. Translating gives CASKTDSYEQYF.

The CDR3 spells CASSHGGTVVTGELFF. As DNA, the CDR3 is TGTGCCAGCAGCCACGGCGGGACAGTCGTCACCGGGGAGCTGTTTTTT. This rearrangement joins TRBV14 to TRBJ2-2, with D maybe TRBD1 (7 bases). This CDR3 region has 16 residues. The V gene's germline CDR1 is SGHDN and CDR2 FVKESK. The germline V and J ends were trimmed by 3 bases and 4 bases, with 15 bases remaining between them.

This clone was picked up a small number of times. Other DNA sequences within the sample encode an identical CDR3. J is TRBJ2-5 and V is TRBV7-9, with D unclear. V shed 3 bases and J shed 5 bases, with 4 bases lying between them. Germline CDR1 reads SEHNR; CDR2 reads FQNEAQ (reference sequence). The CDR3 runs 11 residues. The CDR3 region is CASSFGETQYF. As DNA, the CDR3 is TGTGCCAGCAGCTTTGGGGAGACCCAGTACTTC.

The chain employs TRBV28 and TRBJ2-7; D call uncertain. The V gene lost 2 bases and the J gene lost 1 base, with 6 bases spanning the gap. The CDR3 extends over 13 amino acids. Germline assignment: CDR1 MDHEN and CDR2 SYDVKM. CDR3 sequence reads: CASSLARSYEQYF. The CDR3 nucleotides are TGTGCCAGCAGTTTAGCCAGATCCTACGAGCAGTACTTC.